This TCR beta chain was identified in a study of T cell responses to AZD1222 COVID-19 vaccine. Notes on the study in general: Distributed over spike, vaccine-associated CD4 TCRs predominated at 160-218 and 743-854. Every sample of the repertoires postdated the peak T cell response. Of the AZD1222 recipients, only 5 or 6 were seropositive at baseline.

As regards this clone: The antigen is not known.

Clones were sequenced by immunoSEQ multiplex PCR, and TCRdb holds only the in-frame ones, with some missing. The table includes around 100,000 clones, roughly nine tenths detected once. This clonotype was sampled from an adult in good health. The sequencing here drew on peripheral blood, taken on day 0 of AZD1222 vaccination.

In DNA, the CDR3 is TGTGCCATCAGTGAAAAGCCCCCCCGGGACACTGAAGCTTTCTTT. Its translation: CAISEKPPRDTEAFF. The rearrangement joins TRBV10-3 to TRBJ1-1; D is uncertain. Germline CDR1 is ENHRY and CDR2 is SYGVKD. V lost 3 bases and J 3 bases, leaving 14 bases between the germline ends. CDR3 length: 15 residues.